These 29 T cell receptor beta chains were all obtained from the same sample, sequenced in a study of beta chain features in type 1 diabetes. General study results and limits: Across all four CD4+ subsets, people with type 1 diabetes showed modestly shorter TCRB CDR3s.

The antigens of these receptors remain unknown. Isolated RNA was reverse transcribed in full, so expressed TCRB transcripts were sequenced. Profiled with immunoSEQ multiplex PCR; TCRdb holds only in-frame clones, not every one. The table shows around 360,000 clones, with about 12% occurring only once. The specimen sequenced was naive CD4+ T cells from blood. Receptor source: a young woman with type 1 diabetes.

As DNA, the CDR3 is TGTGCCAGCAGCTTAGGGCTAGCGACGGGAGAGACCCAGTACTTC. This codes for CASSLGLATGETQYF. The chain uses TRBV7-9 and TRBJ2-5, with D possibly TRBD2 on 6 matching bases. The germline V and J ends were trimmed by 1 base and 4 bases, with 13 bases remaining between them. The CDR3 has 15 residues. Germline V gives CDR1 SEHNR, CDR2 FQNEAQ (reference sequence).

As concerns this clone: The CDR3 ends on some other residue instead of the conserved phenylalanine or tryptophan, so this is likely a read error. Because the CDR3's place on the DNA is in doubt, the DNA is left out and the CDR3 is given as listed by TCRdb. The genes are TRBV30 and TRBJ1-4; TRBD1 is the table's D call and was not checked against the DNA. Counting both end residues, the CDR3 totals 9 amino acids. Germline V lookup: CDR1 GTSNPN, CDR2 SVGIG (reference sequence). The CDR3: CAWSGQGNS.

This clone was counted only a few times. V and J are TRBV29-1 and TRBJ1-2; 7 bases align to TRBD1. Germline CDR1 is SQVTM and CDR2 is ANQGSEA. V lost 2 bases and J lost 6; bases outside the gene matches: 6. This CDR3 has 13 amino acids. For the CDR3, the DNA is TGCAGCGTTGAAAGGGGGCGGAAGGATGGCTACACCTTC. It is translated as CSVERGRKDGYTF.

The J gene is TRBJ2-5, the V gene TRBV19; D uncertain. With 9 bases removed from V and 4 bases from J, the gap between germline ends came to 9 bases. The CDR3 loop spans 11 amino acids. Looked up from germline, CDR1 is LNHDA and CDR2 is SQIVND (reference sequence). In DNA form, the CDR3 reads TGTGCCAGCCGCGCTGGAGAGACCCAGTACTTC. It translates to CASRAGETQYF.

The table lists this clone with a few counts. The rearrangement links TRBV29-1 to TRBJ2-3; D is possibly TRBD1 (5 bases). CDR1 is SQVTM and CDR2 is ANQGSEA in the germline V gene. Deletions cut 7 bases from V and 0 bases from J, with 11 bases between. This CDR3 is built from 13 residues. CDR3 sequence reads: CSGDSTSTDTQYF. The DNA of the CDR3 is TGCAGCGGAGACAGCACTAGCACAGATACGCAGTATTTT.

This clone turned up a few times. The chain has TRBV28 and TRBJ2-1, with a tentative D call TRBD1 (5 bases). Germline CDR1 reads MDHEN; CDR2 reads SYDVKM. The CDR3 consists of 11 residues. V lost 2 bases, J lost 15 bases, and 11 bases lay in between. The CDR3 reads CASSLLGHTFF. The CDR3 DNA sequence: TGTGCCAGCAGTTTACTGGGGCACACGTTCTTC.

The CDR3 loop reads CASSSDRQSYNEQFF. DNA of the CDR3: TGTGCCAGCAGCTCGGACAGACAGTCATACAATGAGCAGTTCTTC. V and J are TRBV7-9 and TRBJ2-1; TRBD1 might be the D (6 bases). V dropped 4 bases and J dropped 4 bases, with 14 bases sitting between them. CDR3 length: 15 residues. CDR1 is SEHNR, CDR2 FQNEAQ, per germline (reference sequence).

For this clone: The junction departs from the called germline gene at one end, perhaps through a read error. V and J are TRBV6-6 and TRBJ2-3, with D perhaps matching TRBD2 (5 bases). The CDR3 loop spans 14 amino acids. Germline V gene lookup returns CDR1 MNHNY and CDR2 SVGAGI (reference sequence). This CDR3 is CASSYSASTDTQYF. The CDR3 coding sequence is TGTGCCAGCAGTTACTCGGCTAGCACTGATACGCAGTATTTT.

This clone was seen a few times. V gene TRBV19 combines with J gene TRBJ2-2, with D possibly matching TRBD1 (5 bases). CDR3 length: 14 residues. Trimming left V 8 bases short and J 6 bases short, with 16 bases between. Per the germline V gene, CDR1 is LNHDA and CDR2 is SQIVND (reference sequence). CDR3 DNA sequence: TGTGCCAGTCTAAAGGGGTCTCCGGCCGGGGAGCTGTTTTTT. It yields the protein CASLKGSPAGELFF.

The rearrangement uses TRBV7-2 and TRBJ2-7; maybe TRBD2 (7 bases). V was shortened by 1 base and J by 5 bases, with 18 bases between the two germline ends. Germline assignment: CDR1 SGHTA and CDR2 FQGNSA. This CDR3 has 16 residues. As DNA, the CDR3 is TGTGCCAGCAGCTTAGTACTGAGGCCGGGGGGCGACGAGCAGTACTTC. Translation gives CASSLVLRPGGDEQYF. Full variable domain (outside the CDR3, taken from reference TRBV7-2 and TRBJ2-7): GAGVSQSPSNKVTEKGKDVELRCDPISGHTALYWYRQSLGQGLEFLIYFQGNSAPDKSGLPSDRFSAERTGGSVSTLTIQRTQQEDSAVYLCASSLVLRPGGDEQYFGPGTRLTVT.

The chain is built from TRBV5-6 and TRBJ1-5, with no clear D. Trimming pared 4 bases from V and 2 bases from J, leaving 16 bases between. Germline V gene sequence: CDR1 SGHDT, CDR2 YYEEEE. The length of the CDR3 is 16 residues. The CDR3, as DNA: TGTGCCAGCAGCGTACAAATGGGTGCGGGCAATCAGCCCCAGCATTTT. It translates to CASSVQMGAGNQPQHF.

The chain carries TRBV19 and TRBJ2-7; 7 bases match TRBD1. Germline CDR1 reads LNHDA; CDR2 reads SQIVND (reference sequence). CDR3 length: 14 amino acids. Losses at the gene ends were 4 bases for V and 4 bases for J; bases not matched to a gene: 7. In nucleotides, the CDR3 is TGTGCCAGTAGTAAGGGACAGTCGCCTTACGAGCAGTACTTC. This encodes CASSKGQSPYEQYF.

V and J are TRBV10-3 and TRBJ1-1; no firm D call. V lost 5 bases to trimming and J lost 3 bases, with 10 bases between them. Germline V CDR1 and CDR2: ENHRY, SYGVKD. The CDR3 has 13 residues. CDR3 sequence (DNA): TGTGCCATCAGTCCCCTGGAGGACACTGAAGCTTTCTTT. Translation gives CAISPLEDTEAFF.

The rearrangement joins TRBV7-4 to TRBJ1-4; 7 bases map to TRBD1. The V and J ends lost 5 bases and 8 bases, in that order; junction bases with no gene match: 14. The length of the CDR3 is 16 residues. CDR1 and CDR2 (germline): SGHVT, SQSDAQ. For the CDR3, the DNA is TGTGCCAGCAGCCTCCGATTGAGGGGGCCCCACGAAAAACTGTTTTTT. Its translation is CASSLRLRGPHEKLFF.

The rearrangement uses TRBV2 and TRBJ2-6; D remains ambiguous. The CDR3 runs to 15 residues. The germline V gene has CDR1 SNHLY and CDR2 FYNNEI. Trimming removed 6 bases from V and 0 bases from J, with 9 bases in between. Here the CDR3 reads CASRPNYSGANVLTF. In DNA, the CDR3 is TGTGCCAGCAGACCCAACTACTCTGGGGCCAACGTCCTGACTTTC.

This clone was seen a few times. J is TRBJ1-2 and V is TRBV27; 7 nucleotides line up with TRBD1. The CDR3 runs to 16 residues. Germline lookup yields CDR1 MNHEY and CDR2 SMNVEV (reference sequence). The ends lost 5 bases at V and 8 bases at J; junction bases unmatched: 17. The CDR3 bases are TGTGCCAGCAGTACCTTGACAGGGAACGGGGTTGTGGGCTACACCTTC. This encodes CASSTLTGNGVVGYTF.

The chain employs TRBV19 and TRBJ1-5; 9 bases agree with TRBD1. CDR1 and CDR2 (germline): LNHDA, SQIVND (reference sequence). V shed 5 bases, J shed 6 bases, and the junction held 14 bases outside the gene matches. The CDR3 contains 17 residues. This CDR3 is CASSPSPGTGRRQPQHF. CDR3 in DNA: TGTGCCAGTAGTCCCAGTCCCGGGACAGGGAGGCGTCAGCCCCAGCATTTT.

The J gene is TRBJ2-2, the V gene TRBV6-5; TRBD1 aligns across 7 bases. The CDR3 loop spans 16 amino acids. The germline gives CDR1 MNHEY, CDR2 SVGAGI. V gave up 0 bases and J gave up 8 bases; unmatched junction bases: 9. The CDR3 DNA sequence: TGTGCCAGCAGTTACTCGATGGGGACAGTCGGTGGGGAGCTGTTTTTT. Protein product: CASSYSMGTVGGELFF.

This sequence joins TRBV9 and TRBJ2-1, with TRBD1 matching over 9 bases. The CDR3 is 15 amino acids. J lost 2 bases, V lost 0 bases, and 0 bases had no gene match. CDR1 is SGDLS, CDR2 YYNGEE, per germline. CDR3 nucleotide sequence: TGTGCCAGCAGCGTAGGACAGGGGGCCTACAATGAGCAGTTCTTC. It codes for CASSVGQGAYNEQFF. The variable domain in full, with the rest retrieved from reference TRBV9 and TRBJ2-1, is DSGVTQTPKHLITATGQRVTLRCSPRSGDLSVYWYQQSLDQGLQFLIQYYNGEERAKGNILERFSAQQFPDLHSELNLSSLELGDSALYFCASSVGQGAYNEQFFGPGTRLTVL.

This chain links TRBV4-3 with TRBJ2-4, with no clear D. The CDR3 consists of 18 residues. Trimming pared 4 bases from V and 0 bases from J, leaving 19 bases between. Germline V CDR1 and CDR2: LGHNA, YSLEER. The CDR3 DNA reads as TGCGCCAGCAGCCCGTCGACCGGGTGGGTGAAAGCCAAAAACATTCAGTACTTC. Protein sequence: CASSPSTGWVKAKNIQYF.

The chain recombines TRBV6-5 with TRBJ2-7; 8 bases are shared with TRBD1. There are 14 residues in the CDR3. In germline, CDR1 is MNHEY, CDR2 SVGAGI. V lost 2 bases to trimming and J lost 2 bases; unmatched junction nucleotides: 2. The CDR3 nucleotides read TGTGCCAGCAGTTACGAGGGACAGGCCTACGAGCAGTACTTC. Its translation: CASSYEGQAYEQYF.

This sequence joins TRBV2 and TRBJ2-5; D is unclear. The CDR3 runs 14 residues. Germline assignment: CDR1 SNHLY and CDR2 FYNNEI. V was shortened by 7 bases and J by 6 bases, with 18 bases between the two germline ends. The CDR3: CASTSDSLVKTQYF. The CDR3 DNA follows: TGTGCCAGCACCTCAGACTCCCTCGTCAAGACCCAGTACTTC.

A few counts support this clone. The chain links TRBV29-1 to TRBJ2-1, with 10 bases matching TRBD2. The CDR3 has 13 residues. CDR1 and CDR2 from the germline V gene are SQVTM and ANQGSEA. V trimming: 5 bases; J trimming: 8 bases; junction bases outside the gene matches: 6. DNA of the CDR3: TGCAGCGTTATCGCTAGCGGGAGCCATGAGCAGTTCTTC. It encodes CSVIASGSHEQFF.

This clone was recorded a few times. The chain uses TRBV13 and TRBJ2-5; a possible D gene is TRBD2 (6 bases). The CDR3 is 13 amino acids. V lost 5 bases and J lost 7, with 14 bases in between. Germline V CDR1 and CDR2: PRHDT, FYEKMQ (reference sequence). CDR3 DNA: TGTGCCAGCAGCCCTACCGGGGGTGGGACCCAGTACTTC. Its translation is CASSPTGGGTQYF.

V gene TRBV7-8 combines with J gene TRBJ2-7; D gene uncertain. Trimming took 4 bases from V and 1 from J, leaving 14 bases between them. From germline, CDR1 is SGHVS and CDR2 FQNEAQ. The CDR3 is 15 amino acids. This CDR3 reads CASSSEAQTSYEQYF. In nucleotides, the CDR3 is TGTGCCAGCAGCTCCGAGGCCCAGACGTCCTACGAGCAGTACTTC. The complete variable domain, with remaining parts taken from reference TRBV7-8 and TRBJ2-7, reads GAGVSQSPRYKVAKRGQDVALRCDPISGHVSLFWYQQALGQGPEFLTYFQNEAQLDKSGLPSDRFFAERPEGSVSTLKIQRTQQEDSAVYLCASSSEAQTSYEQYFGPGTRLTVT.

This clone has only a few counts. The chain combines TRBV21-1 with TRBJ1-5; the DNA was not used to check the table's D call, TRBD1. TRBV21-1 is listed as a pseudogene. The CDR3 contains 16 residues. CDR3 DNA: TGTGCCAGCAGCAAAAAGGGACAGCGTCCCAATCAGCCCCAGCATTTT. Translation: CASSKKGQRPNQPQHF.

The chain uses TRBV10-3 and TRBJ1-5; TRBD1 agrees at 8 bases. Germline-derived CDR1 and CDR2 are ENHRY and SYGVKD. V lost 5 bases to trimming and J lost 4 bases; unmatched junction nucleotides: 4. The CDR3 length is 14 residues. The CDR3 region is CAISRTGGNQPQHF. CDR3 nucleotides: TGTGCCATCAGTCGTACAGGGGGAAATCAGCCCCAGCATTTT.

The chain couples TRBV4-3 to TRBJ1-2, with 7 bases matching TRBD1. CDR1 is LGHNA, CDR2 YSLEER, per germline. This CDR3 is built from 15 residues. Trimming at V came to 1 base and at J to 3 bases, leaving 5 bases not matched to a gene. The CDR3 bases are TGCGCCAGCAGCCAAGGGGACAGAATTGACTATGGCTACACCTTC. Protein sequence: CASSQGDRIDYGYTF.

In its sample, this clone was seen a few times. V and J are TRBV5-1 and TRBJ1-1, with 8 bases matching TRBD1. CDR1 and CDR2 from the germline V gene are SGHRS and YFSETQ. Germline trimming cut 0 bases from V and 10 bases from J; bases unmatched to any gene: 8. This CDR3 spans 14 amino acids. CDR3 nucleotide sequence: TGCGCCAGCAGCTTGGATACATTCGGGACAGGAGCTTTCTTT. It encodes CASSLDTFGTGAFF.